This passage covers 5 T cell receptor beta chains from one sample sequenced in a study of cytomegalovirus exposure and HLA in healthy donors. PCR involved 60 Vbeta and 13 Jbeta primers. Data came from immunoSEQ multiplex PCR; TCRdb stores just in-frame clones and leaves some out. There are about 130,000 clones in the sample; roughly 78% occur only once, and about 3.3% lies in the top ten. Specimen: PBMCs. The origin of the receptors is a male donor in good health and CMV-seronegative.

The genes are TRBV6-1 and TRBJ1-4; a weak D match, TRBD1 (5 bases). Trimming took off 1 base at V and 10 bases at J, with 25 bases between the two ends. CDR1 and CDR2 (germline): MNHNS, SASEGT. This CDR3 spans 18 amino acids. CDR3: CASSEGGVAGVRVVKLFF. The CDR3 DNA reads TGTGCCAGCAGTGAAGGGGGGGTGGCGGGGGTTCGAGTTGTAAAACTGTTTTTT.

The chain couples TRBV5-8 to TRBJ2-7; maybe TRBD2 (5 bases). V was clipped by 7 bases and J by 4 bases, with 9 bases between them. This CDR3 comprises 11 residues. Germline assignment: CDR1 SGHTS and CDR2 YDEGEE. CDR3 DNA sequence: TGTGCCAGCTCGAGGGTGTACGAGCAGTACTTC. It is translated as CASSRVYEQYF.

The J gene is TRBJ1-1, the V gene TRBV2; D is uncertain. This CDR3 is built from 18 residues. CDR1 is SNHLY, CDR2 FYNNEI, per germline. The V and J ends lost 2 bases and 1 base respectively, with 20 bases between them. CDR3 amino acids: CASSESIDASTTNTEAFF. The DNA of the CDR3 is TGTGCCAGCAGTGAAAGTATCGATGCTAGCACAACGAACACTGAAGCTTTCTTT.

The DNA of the CDR3 is TGTGCCAGCACCACACGGGGACAGGGGTCAGCCAAAAACATTCAGTACTTC. Its protein product is CASTTRGQGSAKNIQYF. The rearrangement uses TRBV6-4 and TRBJ2-4, with TRBD1 identical over 10 bases. The V gene end was trimmed by 7 bases and the J gene end by 0 bases; junction bases not matched to a gene: 9. Germline V gene lookup returns CDR1 MRHNA and CDR2 SNTAGT. The CDR3 sequence is 17 residues long.

This chain connects TRBV2 to TRBJ1-2; perhaps TRBD1 as D (6 bases). Trimming took off 6 bases at V and 3 bases at J, with 11 bases between the two ends. The CDR3 contains 13 residues. Germline V lookup: CDR1 SNHLY, CDR2 FYNNEI. The CDR3 spells CASSVRGDYGYTF. CDR3 nucleotide sequence: TGTGCCAGCAGCGTCAGGGGAGACTATGGCTACACCTTC. Filled out from reference TRBV2 and TRBJ1-2, the complete variable domain reads EPEVTQTPSHQVTQMGQEVILRCVPISNHLYFYWYRQILGQKVEFLVSFYNNEISEKSEIFDDQFSVERPDGSNFTLKIRSTKLEDSAMYFCASSVRGDYGYTFGSGTRLTVV.